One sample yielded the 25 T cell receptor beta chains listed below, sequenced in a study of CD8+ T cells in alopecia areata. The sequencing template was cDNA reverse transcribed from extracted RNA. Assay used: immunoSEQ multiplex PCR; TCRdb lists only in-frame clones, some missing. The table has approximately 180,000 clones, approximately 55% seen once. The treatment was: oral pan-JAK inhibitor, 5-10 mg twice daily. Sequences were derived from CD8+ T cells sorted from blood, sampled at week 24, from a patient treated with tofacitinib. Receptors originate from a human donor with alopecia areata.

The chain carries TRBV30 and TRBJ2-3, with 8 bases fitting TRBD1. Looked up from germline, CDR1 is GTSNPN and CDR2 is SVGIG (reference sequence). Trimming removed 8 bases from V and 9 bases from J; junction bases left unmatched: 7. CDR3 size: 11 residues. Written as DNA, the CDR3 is TGTGCCGTTGGGACAGGCAAAACGCAGTATTTT. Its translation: CAVGTGKTQYF. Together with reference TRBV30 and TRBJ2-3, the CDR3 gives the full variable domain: SQTIHQWPATLVQPVGSPLSLECTVEGTSNPNLYWYRQAAGRGLQLLFYSVGIGQISSEVPQNLSASRPQDRQFILSSKKLLLSDSGFYLCAVGTGKTQYFGPGTRLTVL.

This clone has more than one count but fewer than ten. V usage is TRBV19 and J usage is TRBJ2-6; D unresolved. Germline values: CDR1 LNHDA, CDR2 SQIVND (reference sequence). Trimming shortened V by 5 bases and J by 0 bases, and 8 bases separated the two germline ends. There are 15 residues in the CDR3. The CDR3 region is CASSPPISGANVLTF. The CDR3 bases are TGTGCCAGTAGTCCCCCCATCTCTGGGGCCAACGTCCTGACTTTC.

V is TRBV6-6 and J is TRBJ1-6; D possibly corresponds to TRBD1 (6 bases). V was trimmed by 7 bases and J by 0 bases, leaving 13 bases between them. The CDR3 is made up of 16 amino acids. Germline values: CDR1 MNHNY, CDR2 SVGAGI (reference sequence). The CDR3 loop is CASTLRGSSYNSPLHF. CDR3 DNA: TGTGCCAGCACCTTAAGGGGGAGCTCCTATAATTCACCCCTCCACTTT.

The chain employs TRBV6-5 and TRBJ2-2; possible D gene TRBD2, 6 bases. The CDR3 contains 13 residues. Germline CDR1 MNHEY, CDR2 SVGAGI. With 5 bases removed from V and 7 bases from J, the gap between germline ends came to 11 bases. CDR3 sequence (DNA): TGTGCCAGCAGTGTCGGGAGCAACGGGGAGCTGTTTTTT. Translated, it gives CASSVGSNGELFF.

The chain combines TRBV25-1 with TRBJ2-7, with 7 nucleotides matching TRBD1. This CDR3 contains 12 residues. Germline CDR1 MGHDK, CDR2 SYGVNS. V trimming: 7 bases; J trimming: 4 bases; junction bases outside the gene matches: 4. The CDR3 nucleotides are TGTGCCAGCATAGGCAGGGGGTACGAGCAGTACTTC. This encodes CASIGRGYEQYF.

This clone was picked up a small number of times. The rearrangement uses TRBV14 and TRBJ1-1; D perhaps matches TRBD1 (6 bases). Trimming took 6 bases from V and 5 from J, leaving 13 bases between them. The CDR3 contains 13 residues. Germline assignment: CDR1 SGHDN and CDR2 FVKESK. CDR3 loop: CASRPQGETEAFF. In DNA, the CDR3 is TGTGCCAGCAGACCACAGGGAGAAACTGAAGCTTTCTTT.

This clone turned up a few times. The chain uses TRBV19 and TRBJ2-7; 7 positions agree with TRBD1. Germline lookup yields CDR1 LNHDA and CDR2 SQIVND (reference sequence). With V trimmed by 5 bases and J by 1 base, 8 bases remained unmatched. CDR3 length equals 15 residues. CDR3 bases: TGTGCCAGTAGTGTGACAGGGAACCCTTCCTACGAGCAGTACTTC. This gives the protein CASSVTGNPSYEQYF.

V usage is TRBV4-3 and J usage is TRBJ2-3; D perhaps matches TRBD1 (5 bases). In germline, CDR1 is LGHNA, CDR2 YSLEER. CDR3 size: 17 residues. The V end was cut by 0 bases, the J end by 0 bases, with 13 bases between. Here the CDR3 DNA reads TGCGCCAGCAGCCAAGACCTGGAGACAGATAGCACAGATACGCAGTATTTT. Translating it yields CASSQDLETDSTDTQYF.

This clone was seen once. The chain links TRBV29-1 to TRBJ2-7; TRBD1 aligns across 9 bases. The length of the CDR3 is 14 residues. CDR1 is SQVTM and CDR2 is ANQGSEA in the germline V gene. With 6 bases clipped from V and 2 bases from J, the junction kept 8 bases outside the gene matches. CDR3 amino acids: CSVVGTGRTYEQYF. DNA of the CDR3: TGCAGCGTCGTCGGGACAGGGCGGACCTACGAGCAGTACTTC.

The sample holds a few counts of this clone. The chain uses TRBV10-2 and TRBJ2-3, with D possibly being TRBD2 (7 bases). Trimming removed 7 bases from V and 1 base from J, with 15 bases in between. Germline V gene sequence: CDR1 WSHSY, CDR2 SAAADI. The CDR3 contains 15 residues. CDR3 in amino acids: CASNEGGAGTDTQYF. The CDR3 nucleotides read TGCGCCAGCAACGAGGGGGGGGCAGGCACAGATACGCAGTATTTT.

The CDR3 protein is CASSELTRSSYTF. The DNA of the CDR3 is TGTGCCAGCAGTGAATTGACCAGGTCGAGCTACACCTTC. The chain combines TRBV14 with TRBJ1-2; D is undetermined. The V and J ends lost 6 bases and 9 bases respectively, with 17 bases between them. CDR1 SGHDN and CDR2 FVKESK come from the germline V gene. The CDR3 has 13 amino acids.

CDR3: CASTPEEGEAGELFF. Here the CDR3 DNA reads TGTGCCAGCACACCGGAAGAGGGAGAGGCCGGGGAGCTGTTTTTT. The rearrangement uses TRBV4-2 and TRBJ2-2; the D gene is possibly TRBD2 (5 bases). The CDR3 loop spans 15 amino acids. Trimming pared 7 bases from V and 6 bases from J, leaving 18 bases between. Germline V CDR1 and CDR2: LGHNA, YNFKEQ.

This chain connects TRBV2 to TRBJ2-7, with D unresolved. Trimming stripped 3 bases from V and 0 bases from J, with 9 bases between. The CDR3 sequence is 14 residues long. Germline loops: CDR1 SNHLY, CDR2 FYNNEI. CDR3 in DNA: TGTGCCAGCAGTGATAGTGCTATCTCCTACGAGCAGTACTTC. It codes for CASSDSAISYEQYF.

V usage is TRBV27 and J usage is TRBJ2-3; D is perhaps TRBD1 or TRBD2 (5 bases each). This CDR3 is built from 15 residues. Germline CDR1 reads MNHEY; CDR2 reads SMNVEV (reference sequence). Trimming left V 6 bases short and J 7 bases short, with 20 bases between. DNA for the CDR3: TGTGCCAGCAGCCTTATGGGGGTCGGCGGGTATACGCAGTATTTT. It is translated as CASSLMGVGGYTQYF.

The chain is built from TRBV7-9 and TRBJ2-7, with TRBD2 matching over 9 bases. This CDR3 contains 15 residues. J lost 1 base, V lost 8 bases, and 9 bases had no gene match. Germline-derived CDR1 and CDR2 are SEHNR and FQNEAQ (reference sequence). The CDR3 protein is CASGDLTSGSYEQYF. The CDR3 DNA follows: TGTGCCAGCGGAGACCTGACTAGCGGATCCTACGAGCAGTACTTC. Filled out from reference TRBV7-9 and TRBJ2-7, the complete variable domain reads DTGVSQNPRHKITKRGQNVTFRCDPISEHNRLYWYRQTLGQGPEFLTYFQNEAQLEKSRLLSDRFSAERPKGSFSTLEIQRTEQGDSAMYLCASGDLTSGSYEQYFGPGTRLTVT.

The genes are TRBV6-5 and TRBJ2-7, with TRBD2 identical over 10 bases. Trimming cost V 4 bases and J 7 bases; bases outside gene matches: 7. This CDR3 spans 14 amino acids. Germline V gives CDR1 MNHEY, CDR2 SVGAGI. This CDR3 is CASSLTSGVVEQYF. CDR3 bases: TGTGCCAGCAGTTTAACTAGCGGGGTCGTGGAGCAGTACTTC.

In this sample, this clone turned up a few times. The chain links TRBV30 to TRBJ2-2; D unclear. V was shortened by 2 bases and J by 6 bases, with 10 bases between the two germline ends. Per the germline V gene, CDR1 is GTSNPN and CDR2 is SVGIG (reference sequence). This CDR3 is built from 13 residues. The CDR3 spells CAWSLSKAGELFF. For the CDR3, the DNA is TGTGCCTGGAGTCTATCAAAAGCCGGGGAGCTGTTTTTT.

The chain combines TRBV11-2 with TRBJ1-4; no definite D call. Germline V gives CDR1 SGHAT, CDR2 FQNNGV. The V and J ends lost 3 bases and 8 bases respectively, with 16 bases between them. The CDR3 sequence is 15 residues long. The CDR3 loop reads CASSLAGRPEEKLFF. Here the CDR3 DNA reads TGTGCCAGCAGCTTGGCTGGTCGGCCAGAGGAAAAACTGTTTTTT.

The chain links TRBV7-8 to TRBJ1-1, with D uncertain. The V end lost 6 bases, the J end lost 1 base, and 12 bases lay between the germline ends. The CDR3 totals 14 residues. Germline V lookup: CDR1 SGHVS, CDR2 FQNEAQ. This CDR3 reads CASRTRAANTEAFF. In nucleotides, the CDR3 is TGTGCCAGCAGAACACGGGCCGCGAACACTGAAGCTTTCTTT.

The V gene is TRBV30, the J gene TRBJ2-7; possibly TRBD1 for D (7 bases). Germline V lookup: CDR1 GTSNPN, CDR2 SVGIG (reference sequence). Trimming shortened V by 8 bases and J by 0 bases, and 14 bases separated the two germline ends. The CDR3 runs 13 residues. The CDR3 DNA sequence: TGTGCCCACTCAGGGGGGAGCTCCTACGAGCAGTACTTC. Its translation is CAHSGGSSYEQYF.

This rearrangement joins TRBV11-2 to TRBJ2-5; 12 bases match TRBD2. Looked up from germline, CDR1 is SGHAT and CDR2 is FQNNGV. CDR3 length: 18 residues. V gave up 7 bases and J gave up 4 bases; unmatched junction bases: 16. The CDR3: CASTERASGGGFGETQYF. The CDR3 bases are TGTGCCAGCACCGAGCGAGCTAGCGGGGGGGGTTTCGGAGAGACCCAGTACTTC.

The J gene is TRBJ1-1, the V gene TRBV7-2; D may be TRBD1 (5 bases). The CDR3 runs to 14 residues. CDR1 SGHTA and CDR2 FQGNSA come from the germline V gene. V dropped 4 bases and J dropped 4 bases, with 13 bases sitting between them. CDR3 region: CASSYGTGITEAFF. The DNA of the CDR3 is TGTGCCAGCAGCTACGGAACAGGAATCACTGAAGCTTTCTTT.

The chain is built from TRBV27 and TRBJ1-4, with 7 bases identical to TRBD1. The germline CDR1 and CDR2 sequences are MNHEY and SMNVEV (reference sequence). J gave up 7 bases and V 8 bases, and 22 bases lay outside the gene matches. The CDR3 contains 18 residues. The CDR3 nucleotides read TGTGCCAGCGCACTGTGGGGGGACAGTGACCTGATACGTGAAAAACTGTTTTTT. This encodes CASALWGDSDLIREKLFF.

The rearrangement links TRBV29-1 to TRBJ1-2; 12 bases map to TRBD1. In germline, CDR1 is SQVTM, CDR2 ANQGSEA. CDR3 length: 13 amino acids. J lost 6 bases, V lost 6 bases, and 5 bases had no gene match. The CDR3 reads CSVPGTGGHGYTF. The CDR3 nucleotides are TGCAGCGTCCCCGGGACAGGGGGCCATGGCTACACCTTC. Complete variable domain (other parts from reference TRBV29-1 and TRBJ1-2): SAVISQKPSRDICQRGTSLTIQCQVDSQVTMMFWYRQQPGQSLTLIATANQGSEATYESGFVIDKFPISRPNLTFSTLTVSNMSPEDSSIYLCSVPGTGGHGYTFGSGTRLTVV.

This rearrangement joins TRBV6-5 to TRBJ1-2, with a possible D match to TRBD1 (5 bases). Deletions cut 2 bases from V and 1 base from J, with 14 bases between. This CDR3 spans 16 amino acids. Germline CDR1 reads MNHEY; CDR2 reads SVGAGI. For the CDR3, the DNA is TGTGCCAGCAGTTACAGCCTCATGGGGGGTAACTATGGCTACACCTTC. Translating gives CASSYSLMGGNYGYTF.